The 28 T cell receptor beta chains reported below all come from one sample, sequenced in a study of shared clonotypes between healthy human individuals. Assay: immunoSEQ multiplex PCR; the TCRdb copy retains only in-frame clones and omits some. The table includes fewer than 600,000 clones, about four fifths detected once. The sequencing sample was made of PBMCs. Receptor source: a woman aged 40 to 50 in good health. Some clones in this sample may be carry-over from other donors' samples.

This clone was detected ten times or more. The chain couples TRBV5-1 to TRBJ2-6; the D gene is possibly TRBD2 (6 bases). The length of the CDR3 is 19 residues. Trimming pared 0 bases from V and 1 base from J, leaving 17 bases between. Germline V CDR1 and CDR2: SGHRS, YFSETQ. The CDR3 sequence is CASSLAWRGLPSGANVLTF. In DNA, the CDR3 is TGCGCCAGCAGCTTGGCCTGGAGGGGACTTCCTTCTGGGGCCAACGTCCTGACTTTC.

This clone was detected only once. This rearrangement joins TRBV10-1 to TRBJ2-3; 7 bases are shared with TRBD1. V lost 5 bases to trimming and J lost 5 bases; unmatched junction nucleotides: 4. The CDR3 runs 13 residues. CDR1 is WNHNN and CDR2 is SYGVQD in the germline V gene (reference sequence). Here the CDR3 DNA reads TGCGCCAGCAGTAAACAGGGGAGAGATACGCAGTATTTT. Translated, it gives CASSKQGRDTQYF.

The sample holds one count of this clone. This rearrangement joins TRBV18 to TRBJ1-5; TRBD1 matches 9 bases. J lost 3 bases, V lost 5 bases, and 8 bases had no gene match. The CDR3 has 16 amino acids. CDR1 KGHSH and CDR2 LQKENI come from the germline V gene. In DNA form, the CDR3 reads TGTGCCAGCTCAGCTATGACAGGGGGAGTCAATCAGCCCCAGCATTTT. Translated: CASSAMTGGVNQPQHF.

The CDR3 DNA is TGTGCCAGCAGCTTAGCGGCGGGAGGAAACTACGAGCAGTACTTC. The encoded protein is CASSLAAGGNYEQYF. The V and J genes are TRBV7-2 and TRBJ2-7, with TRBD2 matching 8 bases. This CDR3 has 15 residues. J gave up 3 bases and V 0 bases, and 4 bases lay outside the gene matches. From germline, CDR1 is SGHTA and CDR2 FQGNSA.

Notes on this clone: This same CDR3 is encoded by further DNA sequences in the sample. The CDR3 loop reads CASSPPGFGYTF. In nucleotides, the CDR3 is TGTGCCAGCTCACCACCAGGGTTTGGCTACACCTTC. V is TRBV18 and J is TRBJ1-2; D is undetermined. In germline, CDR1 is KGHSH, CDR2 LQKENI. Deletions cut 0 bases from V and 7 bases from J, with 6 bases between. The CDR3 is made up of 12 amino acids.

To note about this clone: It differs at one base from a far larger clone, so likely a read error. The chain joins TRBV11-2 to TRBJ2-1; the D gene is possibly TRBD2 (6 bases). Germline V gives CDR1 SGHAT, CDR2 FQNNGV. The CDR3 has 13 amino acids. Trimming left V 5 bases short and J 8 bases short, with 13 bases between. The CDR3 loop reads CASSRGYVDEQFF. In DNA, the CDR3 is TGTGCCAGCAGCCGGGGGTATGTGGATGAGCAGTTCTTC.

This chain joins TRBV30 and TRBJ1-5, with a weak D call TRBD1 (5 bases). The CDR3 loop spans 14 amino acids. Trimming took off 2 bases at V and 7 bases at J, with 15 bases between the two ends. Germline lookup yields CDR1 GTSNPN and CDR2 SVGIG (reference sequence). CDR3 amino acids: CAWSLGDSRQPQHF. CDR3 DNA sequence: TGTGCCTGGAGTTTGGGAGACAGTCGACAGCCCCAGCATTTT.

This clone was counted ten times or more. The J gene is TRBJ2-7, the V gene TRBV5-4; 8 positions match TRBD2. V shed 1 base and J 1 base; nucleotides not matched to a gene: 4. Germline V gene lookup returns CDR1 SGHNT and CDR2 YYREEE (reference sequence). The CDR3 runs 15 residues. Here the CDR3 DNA reads TGTGCCAGCAGCTTGAGTAGCGGGATTTCCTACGAGCAGTACTTC. This translates into CASSLSSGISYEQYF.

This chain uses TRBV7-2 with TRBJ2-7, with D possibly being TRBD1 or TRBD2 (6 bases each). This CDR3 has 15 amino acids. Trimming took 5 bases from V and 5 from J, leaving 19 bases between them. CDR1 and CDR2 from the germline V gene are SGHTA and FQGNSA. CDR3 residues: CASSTHPRGLNEQYF. CDR3 DNA: TGTGCCAGCAGCACCCACCCACGGGGGCTTAACGAGCAGTACTTC.

In the case of this clone: At the DNA level, this CDR3 is encoded by other sequences in the same sample as well. The V call is TRBV29-1, the J call TRBJ2-7, with 11 nucleotides matching TRBD2. The CDR3 covers 13 residues. Germline-derived CDR1 and CDR2 are SQVTM and ANQGSEA. V lost 4 bases to trimming and J lost 4 bases; unmatched junction nucleotides: 3. CDR3 bases: TGCAGCGTTGGTACTAGCGGGAGTTACGAGCAGTACTTC. It encodes CSVGTSGSYEQYF.

The chain joins TRBV28 to TRBJ1-2; D not resolved. The germline CDR1 and CDR2 sequences are MDHEN and SYDVKM. The CDR3 covers 11 residues. Trimming took off 5 bases at V and 3 bases at J, with 4 bases between the two ends. The DNA of the CDR3 is TGTGCCAGCAGTGGGGACTATGGCTACACCTTC. It encodes CASSGDYGYTF.

Here the CDR3 reads CASSISWPGGYGYTF. In nucleotides, the CDR3 is TGTGCCAGCAGCATTTCTTGGCCCGGAGGGTATGGCTACACCTTC. This rearrangement joins TRBV7-6 to TRBJ1-2; no definite D call. CDR1 is SGHVS and CDR2 is FNYEAQ in the germline V gene. The CDR3 covers 15 residues. Trimming removed 5 bases at V and 5 bases at J, with 18 bases between.

This rearrangement joins TRBV28 to TRBJ1-5; no clear D. Germline CDR1 is MDHEN and CDR2 is SYDVKM. Trimming stripped 7 bases from V and 2 bases from J, with 18 bases between. This CDR3 region has 16 residues. The CDR3 reads CASTLGAGRGNQPQHF. The CDR3 DNA reads as TGTGCCAGCACCCTGGGCGCGGGTAGGGGCAATCAGCCCCAGCATTTT.

The chain is built from TRBV29-1 and TRBJ1-1; D remains unclear. Germline loops: CDR1 SQVTM, CDR2 ANQGSEA. This CDR3 has 13 residues. Trimming stripped 0 bases from V and 1 base from J, with 6 bases between. The CDR3 DNA sequence: TGCAGCGTTGAAGAGAACAGGAACACTGAAGCTTTCTTT. Protein: CSVEENRNTEAFF.

There are a few counts of this clone. The same CDR3 can be traced to other DNA sequences in this sample. V is TRBV10-2 and J is TRBJ2-5, with 13 bases that match TRBD2. This CDR3 has 14 amino acids. Trimming cost V 9 bases and J 4 bases; bases outside gene matches: 5. Germline V gene data show CDR1 as WSHSY and CDR2 as SAAADI. CDR3 nucleotides: TGCGCCAGTAGACTAGCGGGAGGATCAGAGACCCAGTACTTC. As protein: CASRLAGGSETQYF.

In its sample, this clone was seen once. V gene TRBV7-9 combines with J gene TRBJ2-5; D is unclear. The V gene's germline CDR1 is SEHNR and CDR2 FQNEAQ (reference sequence). The CDR3 runs 17 residues. The V end lost 1 base, the J end lost 2 bases, and 17 bases lay between the germline ends. CDR3 in amino acids: CASSLERWLGQQETQYF. The CDR3 bases are TGTGCCAGCAGCTTAGAGAGGTGGTTGGGTCAGCAAGAGACCCAGTACTTC.

A few counts support this clone. The gene calls are TRBV10-3 and TRBJ1-1; tentative D call: TRBD1 (5 bases). Trimming stripped 6 bases from V and 1 base from J, with 15 bases between. The CDR3 runs to 15 residues. Germline V CDR1 and CDR2: ENHRY, SYGVKD. The CDR3 protein is CAIRQSMGRNTEAFF. CDR3 DNA: TGTGCCATCAGACAGTCGATGGGGCGGAACACTGAAGCTTTCTTT.

This rearrangement joins TRBV28 to TRBJ2-4, with 9 bases lining up with TRBD2. The trim removed 6 bases at V and 5 bases at J, leaving 20 bases unmatched. The CDR3 has 19 residues. The germline gives CDR1 MDHEN, CDR2 SYDVKM. CDR3 in DNA: TGTGCCAGCAGCCGGACTAGCGTAAGAAGTCGGTTTGGGGAAAACATTCAGTACTTC. It specifies CASSRTSVRSRFGENIQYF.

The chain employs TRBV28 and TRBJ2-6; 7 bases are shared with TRBD1. The CDR3 sequence is 17 residues long. Germline V CDR1 and CDR2: MDHEN, SYDVKM. Trimming cost V 6 bases and J 4 bases; bases outside gene matches: 12. This CDR3 is CASRKPTGVRGANVLTF. CDR3 in DNA: TGTGCCAGCAGGAAACCCACAGGGGTGCGCGGGGCCAACGTCCTGACTTTC.

This clone was seen a handful of times. V gene TRBV5-1 combines with J gene TRBJ2-7; 14 nucleotides align to TRBD2. This CDR3 spans 16 amino acids. Germline values: CDR1 SGHRS, CDR2 YFSETQ. V shed 4 bases, J shed 9 bases, and the junction held 12 bases outside the gene matches. As DNA, the CDR3 is TGCGCCAGCAGCCCCGGGACTAGCGGGAGAACCATGGGGCAGTACTTC. Its translation: CASSPGTSGRTMGQYF.

The chain combines TRBV27 with TRBJ2-7; tentatively, D is TRBD1 (6 bases). V lost 6 bases and J 3 bases, leaving 12 bases between the germline ends. The CDR3 length is 13 residues. Germline lookup yields CDR1 MNHEY and CDR2 SMNVEV (reference sequence). The CDR3 nucleotides read TGTGCCAGCAGCCCGACAGGACGCTACGAGCAGTACTTC. Its protein product is CASSPTGRYEQYF.

The rearrangement uses TRBV5-1 and TRBJ1-5, with D perhaps matching TRBD1 (6 bases). CDR1 SGHRS and CDR2 YFSETQ come from the germline V gene. With 0 bases removed from V and 0 bases from J, the gap between germline ends came to 22 bases. The CDR3 is 20 amino acids. The CDR3 here is CASSLAAFRGRLYSNQPQHF. The DNA for the CDR3 is TGCGCCAGCAGCTTGGCCGCGTTCCGGGGGCGCCTTTATAGCAATCAGCCCCAGCATTTT.

The chain employs TRBV6-1 and TRBJ1-2, with a possible D match to TRBD1 (5 bases). V dropped 1 base and J dropped 4 bases, with 10 bases sitting between them. Germline CDR1 reads MNHNS; CDR2 reads SASEGT. The CDR3 has 14 amino acids. CDR3 nucleotide sequence: TGTGCCAGCAGTGAAGTCGGGGACCTCTATGGCTACACCTTC. Translated, it gives CASSEVGDLYGYTF.

A few counts support this clone. V and J are TRBV30 and TRBJ1-4; no clear D. Trimming left V 2 bases short and J 6 bases short, with 1 base between. Germline values: CDR1 GTSNPN, CDR2 SVGIG (reference sequence). The CDR3 has 10 amino acids. CDR3 residues: CAWSHEKLFF. The CDR3 DNA follows: TGTGCCTGGAGTCATGAAAAACTGTTTTTT.

The chain uses TRBV6-1 and TRBJ1-2, with 8 bases matching TRBD1. The CDR3 totals 16 residues. V trimming: 2 bases; J trimming: 9 bases; junction bases outside the gene matches: 14. From germline, CDR1 is MNHNS and CDR2 SASEGT. The CDR3 here is CASSEPRPGGVMSYTF. Here the CDR3 DNA reads TGTGCCAGCAGTGAACCTAGGCCAGGGGGCGTTATGAGCTACACCTTC.

V and J are TRBV19 and TRBJ2-3; no firm D call. The CDR3 contains 13 residues. Trimming cost V 10 bases and J 0 bases, with 11 bases left between them. Germline assignment: CDR1 LNHDA and CDR2 SQIVND (reference sequence). The CDR3 loop is CANGRFSTDTQYF. The CDR3 bases are TGTGCCAACGGACGGTTTAGCACAGATACGCAGTATTTT.

The chain is built from TRBV6-1 and TRBJ2-7; 10 bases are a match to TRBD2. Trimming at V came to 3 bases and at J to 3 bases, leaving 5 bases not matched to a gene. Germline lookup yields CDR1 MNHNS and CDR2 SASEGT. The CDR3 contains 15 residues. The CDR3 bases are TGTGCCAGCAGTGATCCGGGACTAGCGATCTACGAGCAGTACTTC. This gives the protein CASSDPGLAIYEQYF.

The chain combines TRBV10-2 with TRBJ1-1; D uncertain. Trimming removed 6 bases from V and 1 base from J, with 6 bases in between. The V gene's germline CDR1 is WSHSY and CDR2 SAAADI. The CDR3 consists of 12 residues. CDR3 coding DNA: TGCGCCAGCAGCCCTCGGAACACTGAAGCTTTCTTT. Its protein product is CASSPRNTEAFF.